This is a list of T cell receptor beta chains from one sample in a study of blood T cell repertoires in COVID-19. The method was immunoSEQ multiplex PCR; TCRdb's version includes in-frame clones alone and lacks a portion of them. Of about 62,000 clones in the sample, roughly 92% were seen once. Sequences were obtained from peripheral blood. These receptors were collected from a human donor in a cohort sampled during active COVID-19. CDR3s include the opening cysteine and the closing phenylalanine or tryptophan. The order of the fields is clone size, D gene, J gene, V gene, CDR3 protein, CDR3 DNA. A D gene is named only where the DNA matches it firmly. The size of a clone is reported for some rows only, either as once, few or many, or as a class for expanded clones.

clone size: .
D gene: TRBD1
J gene: TRBJ1-1
V gene: TRBV4-1
CDR3 protein: CASSQSGQLEAFF
CDR3 DNA: TGCGCCAGCAGCCAATCGGGACAGCTCGAAGCTTTCTTT

clone size: .
D gene: .
J gene: TRBJ1-6
V gene: TRBV5-1
CDR3 protein: CASSLVVRQRNSPLHF
CDR3 DNA: TGCGCCAGCAGCTTGGTAGTGCGGCAGCGAAATTCACCCCTCCACTTT

clone size: .
D gene: .
J gene: TRBJ1-1
V gene: TRBV6-5
CDR3 protein: CASSYSSRGRNTEAFF
CDR3 DNA: TGTGCCAGCAGTTACTCATCGAGGGGGAGGAACACTGAAGCTTTCTTT

clone size: once
D gene: .
J gene: TRBJ2-2
V gene: TRBV30
CDR3 protein: CAWSVPGAGELFF
CDR3 DNA: TGTGCCTGGAGTGTGCCGGGGGCCGGGGAGCTGTTTTTT

clone size: .
D gene: .
J gene: TRBJ1-2
V gene: TRBV5-1
CDR3 protein: CASSLEWGRQGYTF
CDR3 DNA: TGCGCCAGCAGCTTGGAGTGGGGGCGGCAGGGCTACACCTTC

clone size: .
D gene: .
J gene: TRBJ1-2
V gene: TRBV4-3
CDR3 protein: CASSQDTAAGYGYTF
CDR3 DNA: TGCGCCAGCAGCCAAGACACCGCAGCGGGGTATGGCTACACCTTC

clone size: .
D gene: TRBD2
J gene: TRBJ2-5
V gene: TRBV30
CDR3 protein: CAWGAGQETQYF
CDR3 DNA: TGTGCCTGGGGAGCGGGGCAAGAGACCCAGTACTTC

clone size: .
D gene: .
J gene: TRBJ2-3
V gene: TRBV6-5
CDR3 protein: CASVTTTDTQYF
CDR3 DNA: TGTGCCAGCGTCACCACTACAGATACGCAGTATTTT

clone size: once
D gene: TRBD1
J gene: TRBJ2-5
V gene: TRBV5-4
CDR3 protein: CAGSDRTGRETQYF
CDR3 DNA: TGTGCCGGGTCGGATCGGACAGGGCGAGAGACCCAGTACTTC

clone size: .
D gene: TRBD2
J gene: TRBJ2-1
V gene: TRBV7-2
CDR3 protein: CASSSPTSGNNEQFF
CDR3 DNA: TGTGCCAGCAGCTCGCCGACTAGCGGAAACAATGAGCAGTTCTTC

clone size: .
D gene: .
J gene: TRBJ1-1
V gene: TRBV6-5
CDR3 protein: CASSGRGAVNTEAFF
CDR3 DNA: TGTGCCAGCAGCGGGAGAGGGGCGGTGAACACTGAAGCTTTCTTT

clone size: .
D gene: TRBD1
J gene: TRBJ2-2
V gene: TRBV19
CDR3 protein: CASNSGQGYGGELFF
CDR3 DNA: TGTGCCAGTAATTCAGGACAGGGCTATGGCGGGGAGCTGTTTTTT

clone size: .
D gene: TRBD2
J gene: TRBJ2-2
V gene: TRBV19
CDR3 protein: CASSRGDYNTGELFF
CDR3 DNA: TGTGCCAGCTCCAGAGGGGACTACAACACCGGGGAGCTGTTTTTT

clone size: .
D gene: TRBD2
J gene: TRBJ2-7
V gene: TRBV5-6
CDR3 protein: CASSYSGVQYF
CDR3 DNA: TGTGCCAGCAGCTATAGCGGGGTGCAGTACTTC

clone size: .
D gene: .
J gene: TRBJ1-1
V gene: TRBV19
CDR3 protein: CASSMNREAFF
CDR3 DNA: TGTGCCAGTAGTATGAACAGGGAAGCTTTCTTT

clone size: .
D gene: .
J gene: TRBJ2-5
V gene: TRBV7-3
CDR3 protein: CASSRGVTETQYF
CDR3 DNA: TGTGCCAGCAGTCGGGGAGTCACAGAGACCCAGTACTTC

clone size: .
D gene: .
J gene: TRBJ2-7
V gene: TRBV19
CDR3 protein: CASSTTLQGHPYEQYF
CDR3 DNA: TGTGCCAGTAGTACGACGTTACAGGGCCATCCCTACGAGCAGTACTTC

clone size: .
D gene: .
J gene: TRBJ1-5
V gene: TRBV7-2
CDR3 protein: CASSFLVIHPQHF
CDR3 DNA: TGTGCCAGCAGCTTTCTAGTCATCCATCCCCAGCATTTT

clone size: .
D gene: TRBD1
J gene: TRBJ1-5
V gene: TRBV7-6
CDR3 protein: CASSSGTGSLHQPQHF
CDR3 DNA: TGTGCCAGCAGCTCGGGGACAGGGTCCCTTCATCAGCCCCAGCATTTT